Each of the 17 T cell receptor beta chains below was sequenced from the same sample in a study of cytomegalovirus exposure and HLA in healthy donors. The PCR had 60 Vbeta and 13 Jbeta primers. Assay used: immunoSEQ multiplex PCR; TCRdb lists only in-frame clones, some missing. The table lists about 120,000 clones, over 70% of them singletons, with around 8.5% in the top ten. Sequenced input: PBMCs. These receptors came from a woman aged 45 to 65 in good health and CMV-seropositive.

The chain has TRBV7-2 and TRBJ2-7; 10 positions match TRBD2. Per germline, CDR1 SGHTA and CDR2 FQGNSA. CDR3 size: 15 residues. V gave up 5 bases and J gave up 7 bases; unmatched junction bases: 11. The CDR3 DNA reads TGTGCCAGCAGCCAGCTGGTAGCGGGAGGAGGGGAGCAGTACTTC. Amino acids: CASSQLVAGGGEQYF.

This chain uses TRBV9 with TRBJ2-1; 11 bases are a match to TRBD2. Germline V gene data show CDR1 as SGDLS and CDR2 as YYNGEE. The CDR3 sequence is 18 residues long. J was trimmed by 0 bases and V by 4 bases; bases with no gene match: 9. CDR3: CASSPGLAGPASYNEQFF. The CDR3 DNA sequence: TGTGCCAGCAGCCCTGGACTAGCGGGCCCAGCCTCCTACAATGAGCAGTTCTTC.

This chain connects TRBV30 to TRBJ2-1, with D possibly being TRBD1 (5 bases). This CDR3 spans 11 amino acids. Germline V gives CDR1 GTSNPN, CDR2 SVGIG (reference sequence). With 1 base removed from V and 9 bases from J, the gap between germline ends came to 7 bases. The DNA of the CDR3 is TGTGCCTGGAGTGAAGGGGTTGAGCAGTTCTTC. Translation: CAWSEGVEQFF.

This clone was detected once. The V call is TRBV30, the J call TRBJ1-5, with D unresolved. There are 14 residues in the CDR3. Trimming shortened V by 1 base and J by 0 bases, and 7 bases separated the two germline ends. Germline CDR1 GTSNPN, CDR2 SVGIG (reference sequence). CDR3 residues: CAWSAGYSNQPQHF. The DNA for the CDR3 is TGTGCCTGGAGTGCCGGGTATAGCAATCAGCCCCAGCATTTT.

The chain employs TRBV10-3 and TRBJ2-3, with 7 bases identical to TRBD1. J lost 5 bases, V lost 7 bases, and 9 bases had no gene match. The length of the CDR3 is 14 residues. Germline V gene lookup returns CDR1 ENHRY and CDR2 SYGVKD. The DNA of the CDR3 is TGTGCCATCACCCACGAGGGGGCCGGAGATACGCAGTATTTT. This codes for CAITHEGAGDTQYF.

The chain is built from TRBV5-1 and TRBJ2-7, with 11 bases aligning to TRBD2. The CDR3 consists of 15 residues. Germline V gene lookup returns CDR1 SGHRS and CDR2 YFSETQ. The ends lost 4 bases at V and 4 bases at J; junction bases unmatched: 7. In nucleotides, the CDR3 is TGCGCCAGCAGCGCGGGAGGGACTAGCGGATACGAGCAGTACTTC. Residues: CASSAGGTSGYEQYF. Variable domain in full (rest from reference TRBV5-1 and TRBJ2-7): KAGVTQTPRYLIKTRGQQVTLSCSPISGHRSVSWYQQTPGQGLQFLFEYFSETQRNKGNFPGRFSGRQFSNSRSEMNVSTLELGDSALYLCASSAGGTSGYEQYFGPGTRLTVT.

A single count supports this clone. The chain joins TRBV14 to TRBJ1-2; 10 nucleotides line up with TRBD1. Germline trimming cut 3 bases from V and 8 bases from J; bases unmatched to any gene: 18. CDR3 length equals 18 residues. CDR1 is SGHDN and CDR2 is FVKESK in the germline V gene. CDR3 protein: CASSHLYSGTGETKGYTF. The DNA for the CDR3 is TGTGCCAGCAGCCATCTCTATTCCGGGACAGGGGAGACTAAAGGCTACACCTTC.

This sequence joins TRBV2 and TRBJ2-7; weak D call: TRBD1 (5 bases). V was trimmed by 0 bases and J by 6 bases, leaving 15 bases between them. Germline lookup yields CDR1 SNHLY and CDR2 FYNNEI. The CDR3 is 15 residues long. The chain's CDR3 is CASSEASGMLSEQYF. The DNA of the CDR3 is TGTGCCAGCAGTGAAGCTTCAGGGATGCTTTCCGAGCAGTACTTC. The variable domain in full, with the rest retrieved from reference TRBV2 and TRBJ2-7, is EPEVTQTPSHQVTQMGQEVILRCVPISNHLYFYWYRQILGQKVEFLVSFYNNEISEKSEIFDDQFSVERPDGSNFTLKIRSTKLEDSAMYFCASSEASGMLSEQYFGPGTRLTVT.

This chain joins TRBV4-1 and TRBJ1-5, with TRBD1 matching 7 bases. The CDR3 has 14 residues. With V trimmed by 4 bases and J by 9 bases, 9 bases remained unmatched. CDR1 is MGHRA and CDR2 is YSYEKL in the germline V gene. CDR3 amino acids: CASSLLTGLGPQHF. CDR3 coding DNA: TGCGCCAGCAGCCTCCTGACAGGGTTGGGGCCCCAGCATTTT.

This chain connects TRBV5-8 to TRBJ1-1, with a tentative D call TRBD1 (5 bases). V shed 3 bases and J shed 4 bases, with 10 bases lying between them. The CDR3 is 13 residues long. CDR1 is SGHTS and CDR2 is YDEGEE in the germline V gene. CDR3 nucleotides: TGTGCCAGCAGCTCGTGGGGCGGCACTGAAGCTTTCTTT. Translation: CASSSWGGTEAFF.

The chain carries TRBV4-2 and TRBJ2-5; D not certain. Trimming pared 4 bases from V and 4 bases from J, leaving 10 bases between. The CDR3 loop spans 13 amino acids. Germline V gene lookup returns CDR1 LGHNA and CDR2 YNFKEQ. DNA for the CDR3: TGTGCCAGCAGCCCATCGGTGGTAGAGACCCAGTACTTC. This encodes CASSPSVVETQYF.

The rearrangement links TRBV7-9 to TRBJ1-3; TRBD1 agrees at 8 bases. With 3 bases clipped from V and 2 bases from J, the junction kept 3 bases outside the gene matches. Germline values: CDR1 SEHNR, CDR2 FQNEAQ (reference sequence). The CDR3 contains 15 residues. The CDR3 sequence is CASSFTGGTGNTIYF. The CDR3 coding sequence is TGTGCCAGCAGCTTTACAGGGGGAACTGGAAACACCATATATTTT.

This clone was found a few times. The V gene is TRBV5-5, the J gene TRBJ2-6, with 8 positions matching TRBD1. The junction had 8 bases not matched to a gene; V was cut back by 9 bases and J by 0 bases. Germline V lookup: CDR1 SGHKS, CDR2 YYEKEE (reference sequence). The CDR3 extends over 16 amino acids. CDR3 loop: CATFPGQVSGANVLTF. The DNA for the CDR3 is TGTGCCACCTTCCCGGGACAGGTCTCTGGGGCCAACGTCCTGACTTTC.

J is TRBJ1-2 and V is TRBV4-3; 8 bases match TRBD1. V was clipped by 0 bases and J by 2 bases; unmatched bases: 8. Germline V gives CDR1 LGHNA, CDR2 YSLEER. CDR3 length equals 17 residues. The CDR3 here is CASSQERRTGKNYGYTF. For the CDR3, the DNA is TGCGCCAGCAGCCAAGAAAGGCGGACAGGGAAAAACTATGGCTACACCTTC.

This chain connects TRBV28 to TRBJ1-1; D is undetermined. Germline V gene lookup returns CDR1 MDHEN and CDR2 SYDVKM. The CDR3 is made up of 12 amino acids. V was pared by 8 bases and J by 6 bases, with 13 bases between. The CDR3 nucleotides read TGTGCCAGCCGCATGGGAGTCGCTGAAGCTTTCTTT. It encodes CASRMGVAEAFF.

The V gene is TRBV30, the J gene TRBJ2-5; D is perhaps TRBD2 (5 bases). The CDR3 has 12 residues. Trimming stripped 2 bases from V and 5 bases from J, with 9 bases between. Per germline, CDR1 GTSNPN and CDR2 SVGIG (reference sequence). In nucleotides, the CDR3 is TGTGCCTGGAGTCGATCGGGGGAGACCCAGTACTTC. This gives the protein CAWSRSGETQYF.

This sequence joins TRBV30 and TRBJ1-4; 7 positions match TRBD1. After removal of 0 bases from V and 2 bases from J, the junction contained 3 bases not matched to a gene. CDR3 length equals 15 residues. Germline V gene lookup returns CDR1 GTSNPN and CDR2 SVGIG (reference sequence). The CDR3 protein is CAWSVTGVTNEKLFF. DNA for the CDR3: TGTGCCTGGAGTGTTACAGGGGTTACTAATGAAAAACTGTTTTTT.